This T cell receptor (beta chain) was obtained from a study of cytomegalovirus exposure and HLA in healthy donors. 13 Jbeta primers and 60 Vbeta primers were used for the PCR. Sequencing used immunoSEQ multiplex PCR; TCRdb keeps in-frame clones, though not all of them. The sample holds 99,000 or so clones; around 80% are singletons and the top ten take around 6.9%. Germline CDR1 reads MNHEY; CDR2 reads SVGAGI. The V gene lost 6 bases and the J gene lost 2 bases, with 10 bases spanning the gap. The CDR3 consists of 13 residues. Sample: PBMCs. The receptor comes from a man aged 25 to 40 in good health and CMV-seropositive. The V and J genes are TRBV6-5 and TRBJ1-2; D possibly corresponds to TRBD1 (6 bases). CDR3 region: CASRPGQNYGYTF. CDR3 sequence (DNA): TGTGCCAGCAGACCCGGACAGAACTATGGCTACACCTTC.